In its sample, the clone carrying this T cell receptor (beta chain) was seen a few times. Its antigen is unknown. This entry comes from a study of cytomegalovirus exposure and HLA in healthy donors. Whole-study findings and limits: Rare sequences made up most TCRs, while some public TCRs were found in many donors. Segments of the TCR beta V type were, in most cases, productive about 87% or about 30% of the time in an earlier analysis.

In nominal health when sampled, donors likely had unrecorded immune exposures nonetheless. The PCR had 60 Vbeta and 13 Jbeta primers. Sequencing was performed with immunoSEQ multiplex PCR; in TCRdb, only in-frame clones are kept and a portion is missing. The sample carries around 110,000 clones, around 80% recorded once. The TCR comes from a woman between 50 and 59 years old in good health and CMV-seropositive. Sequenced sample: PBMCs.

Here the CDR3 DNA reads TGTGCCAGCACGTCCCGAGTCTACGAGCAGTACTTC. Translation: CASTSRVYEQYF. This chain joins TRBV6-1 and TRBJ2-7; no reliable D call. V was clipped by 7 bases and J by 3 bases, with 10 bases between them. The CDR3 is made up of 12 amino acids. Per germline, CDR1 MNHNS and CDR2 SASEGT.